This T cell receptor beta chain originates from a study of graft-versus-host responses after intestinal transplantation. V lost 5 bases to trimming and J lost 4 bases, with 11 bases between them. This CDR3 has 14 residues. Germline lookup yields CDR1 WNHNN and CDR2 SYGVQD (reference sequence). Libraries were prepared by immunoSEQ multiplex PCR; TCRdb keeps only in-frame clonotypes and omits some of them. The sample has 20,000 or so clones; approximately 79% are singletons. This clone was seen more than once but under ten times. Its antigen is undetermined. To release intraepithelial and lamina propria lymphocytes, the graft tissue was processed. Whole-study results and caveats: GvH clones were identified in recipient marrow, with some first appearing in ileum or blood.

Sequenced material: ileum tissue, taken around 20 days after intestinal transplant. This TCR derives from a human patient who received an intestinal transplant, so some T cells may come from the graft donor. The gene calls are TRBV10-1 and TRBJ2-2, with D perhaps matching TRBD1 (5 bases). CDR3 in amino acids: CASSLRQGTGELFF. The CDR3 nucleotides are TGCGCCAGCAGTCTTAGGCAGGGCACCGGGGAGCTGTTTTTT.